This T cell receptor beta chain originates from a study of CD8+CD57+ T cells in acquired aplastic anemia. For the study at large: CD4+ and CD8+ cells, once sorted, gave DNA averaging about 3 ug. CD4+ cell libraries from healthy donors averaged approximately 10 million reads.

V lost 0 bases and J 3 bases, leaving 12 bases between the germline ends. Germline CDR1 reads SGHDN; CDR2 reads FVKESK. The length of the CDR3 is 15 residues. Profiling that covered TCR beta VDJ and CDR3 relied on genomic DNA as its template. MiXCR, applied by TCRdb to the reads, yields one record per CDR3 protein. The sample carries fewer than 150,000 distinct CDR3 sequences, 48% recorded once. This clonotype was obtained from a human donor in good health, serving as a control. The sequencing sample was made of sorted CD4+, CD8+, or CD8+CD57+ T cells (not recorded which) from PBMCs. V and J are TRBV14 and TRBJ2-7; weak D call: TRBD2 (6 bases). CDR3 region: CASSQDERVNYEQYF. CDR3 DNA sequence: TGTGCCAGCAGCCAAGATGAGCGGGTAAACTACGAGCAGTACTTC.